Listed below are T cell receptor beta chains from one sample, sequenced in a study of shared clonotypes between healthy human individuals. Using immunoSEQ multiplex PCR, the repertoire was profiled, and TCRdb retains in-frame clones only, with some absent. Seen here are around 620,000 clones, 85% to 95% observed once, and the top ten hold about 0.11%. Sequencing was done on a sample of naive CD8+ T cells sorted from blood. The receptors originated from a woman under 40 in good health. Both conserved end residues are part of each CDR3. A D gene is named only where the DNA matches it firmly. Part of the rows lack a size; the others show once, few, many or a class for expanded clones.

d_call	clone_size	j_call	v_call	cdr3_aa	cdr3_nt
-	-	TRBJ1-1	TRBV9	CASSGEGSNTEAFF	TGTGCCAGCAGCGGAGAGGGCAGCAACACTGAAGCTTTCTTT
TRBD1	-	TRBJ1-3	TRBV19	CASSTATGAGNTIYF	TGTGCCAGTAGTACCGCCACAGGGGCCGGAAACACCATATATTTT
-	-	TRBJ2-1	TRBV29-1	CSVRNLREDLFF	TGCAGCGTGAGGAATTTGCGGGAAGACCTGTTCTTC
-	-	TRBJ2-7	TRBV6-1	CASSPLSGLSYEQYF	TGTGCCAGCAGTCCCCTGAGTGGTCTCTCCTACGAGCAGTACTTC
-	-	TRBJ1-2	TRBV18	CASSPAGPSSNYGYTF	TGTGCCAGCTCACCCGCGGGGCCGTCTTCTAACTATGGCTACACCTTC
TRBD1	-	TRBJ2-1	TRBV10-3	CAIPGQGRLGANNEQFF	TGTGCCATACCGGGACAGGGGAGGCTAGGGGCCAACAATGAGCAGTTCTTC
-	-	TRBJ1-1	TRBV2	CASRSPFGMNTEAFF	TGTGCCAGCAGGTCCCCCTTTGGGATGAACACTGAAGCTTTCTTT
-	-	TRBJ2-1	TRBV4-1	CASSHPWGRSYNEQFF	TGCGCCAGCAGCCATCCCTGGGGGCGGAGTTACAATGAGCAGTTCTTC
-	-	TRBJ2-7	TRBV27	CASSFRQDYEQYF	TGTGCCAGCAGTTTTCGACAGGACTACGAGCAGTACTTC
-	-	TRBJ1-3	TRBV6-5	CASSYTPWGGHDTIYF	TGTGCCAGCAGTTACACCCCCTGGGGGGGACACGACACCATATATTTT
TRBD2	-	TRBJ2-7	TRBV6-5	CACYAGASEQYF	TGTGCCTGCTATGCGGGAGCTAGCGAGCAGTACTTC
-	-	TRBJ2-7	TRBV18	CASSPQDSSYEQYF	TGTGCCAGCTCACCCCAGGACAGCTCCTACGAGCAGTACTTC
-	-	TRBJ1-1	TRBV11-3	CASSLNENTEAFF	TGTGCCAGCAGCTTAAACGAGAACACTGAAGCTTTCTTT
-	-	TRBJ2-1	TRBV7-9	CASSSDEDNEQFF	TGTGCCAGCAGTTCGGACGAGGACAATGAGCAGTTCTTC
TRBD1	-	TRBJ1-2	TRBV28	CASSPGTGGYYGYTF	TGTGCCAGCAGCCCCGGGACAGGGGGGTACTATGGCTACACCTTC
TRBD1	-	TRBJ2-7	TRBV4-2	CASGTGELVEQYF	TGTGCCAGCGGGACAGGGGAATTGGTCGAGCAGTACTTC
-	-	TRBJ1-1	TRBV11-2	CASSFRGLKDMNTEAFF	TGTGCCAGCAGCTTCCGAGGGTTGAAAGACATGAACACTGAAGCTTTCTTT
-	once	TRBJ1-1	TRBV7-2	CASSLAGHPNTEAFF	TGTGCCAGCAGCCTGGCGGGACACCCGAACACTGAAGCTTTCTTT
TRBD2	-	TRBJ2-7	TRBV2	CASSVPGLAGGPKEQYF	TGTGCCAGCAGCGTCCCGGGACTAGCGGGAGGGCCCAAAGAGCAGTACTTC
TRBD2	-	TRBJ2-7	TRBV5-6	CASSLGLAGGFSYEQYF	TGTGCCAGCAGCTTGGGACTAGCGGGAGGTTTCTCCTACGAGCAGTACTTC
-	-	TRBJ2-7	TRBV6-5	CASSSLQVAYEQYF	TGTGCCAGCAGTTCTCTCCAGGTAGCCTACGAGCAGTACTTC
-	-	TRBJ2-1	TRBV19	CASMGGGIGQFF	TGTGCCAGTATGGGTGGGGGAATTGGGCAGTTCTTC
-	-	TRBJ1-5	TRBV28	CASRREYSNQPQHF	TGTGCCAGCCGCCGAGAGTATAGCAATCAGCCCCAGCATTTT
-	-	TRBJ2-7	TRBV7-9	CASSLVGGDQYF	TGTGCCAGCAGCTTAGTAGGCGGCGATCAGTACTTC
TRBD2	-	TRBJ2-7	TRBV28	CASSEGLAGDYEQYF	TGTGCCAGCAGTGAGGGACTAGCGGGAGATTACGAGCAGTACTTC
-	-	TRBJ2-3	TRBV10-1	CASSESYGSSTDTQYF	TGCGCCAGCAGTGAGTCTTACGGGAGCTCCACAGATACGCAGTATTTT
TRBD2	-	TRBJ2-1	TRBV7-8	CASSHLLAGDPNEQFF	TGTGCCAGCAGCCATTTGCTAGCGGGGGACCCCAATGAGCAGTTCTTC
-	-	TRBJ1-1	TRBV14	CASTGVGTEAFF	TGTGCCAGCACGGGGGTGGGCACTGAAGCTTTCTTT
-	-	TRBJ2-7	TRBV28	CASSPGGYEQYF	TGTGCCAGCAGTCCCGGGGGCTACGAGCAGTACTTC
-	-	TRBJ2-7	TRBV11-2	CASSPVDGSYEQYF	TGTGCCAGCAGCCCGGTGGACGGCTCCTACGAGCAGTACTTC
-	-	TRBJ2-7	TRBV6-5	CASRATGFYEQYF	TGTGCCAGCAGAGCAACAGGGTTCTACGAGCAGTACTTC
TRBD2	-	TRBJ2-2	TRBV11-3	CASSPWKTVPGLASTGELFF	TGTGCCAGCAGCCCATGGAAAACCGTCCCGGGACTAGCTTCCACCGGGGAGCTGTTTTTT